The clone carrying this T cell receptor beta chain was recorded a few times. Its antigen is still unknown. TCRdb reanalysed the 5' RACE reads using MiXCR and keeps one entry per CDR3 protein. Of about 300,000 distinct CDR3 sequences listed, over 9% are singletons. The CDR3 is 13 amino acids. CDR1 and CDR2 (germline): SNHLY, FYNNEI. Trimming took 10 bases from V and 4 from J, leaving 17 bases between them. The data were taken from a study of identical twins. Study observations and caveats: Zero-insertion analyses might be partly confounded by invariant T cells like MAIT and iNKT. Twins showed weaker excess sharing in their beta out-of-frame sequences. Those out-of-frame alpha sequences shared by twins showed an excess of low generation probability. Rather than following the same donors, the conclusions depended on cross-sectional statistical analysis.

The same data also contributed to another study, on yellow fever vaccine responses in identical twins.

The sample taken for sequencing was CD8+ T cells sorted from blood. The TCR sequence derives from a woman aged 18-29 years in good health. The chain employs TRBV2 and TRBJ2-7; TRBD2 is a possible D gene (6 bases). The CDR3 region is CAMWGVGNYEQYF. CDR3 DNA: TGTGCCATGTGGGGGGTGGGAAATTACGAGCAGTACTTC.